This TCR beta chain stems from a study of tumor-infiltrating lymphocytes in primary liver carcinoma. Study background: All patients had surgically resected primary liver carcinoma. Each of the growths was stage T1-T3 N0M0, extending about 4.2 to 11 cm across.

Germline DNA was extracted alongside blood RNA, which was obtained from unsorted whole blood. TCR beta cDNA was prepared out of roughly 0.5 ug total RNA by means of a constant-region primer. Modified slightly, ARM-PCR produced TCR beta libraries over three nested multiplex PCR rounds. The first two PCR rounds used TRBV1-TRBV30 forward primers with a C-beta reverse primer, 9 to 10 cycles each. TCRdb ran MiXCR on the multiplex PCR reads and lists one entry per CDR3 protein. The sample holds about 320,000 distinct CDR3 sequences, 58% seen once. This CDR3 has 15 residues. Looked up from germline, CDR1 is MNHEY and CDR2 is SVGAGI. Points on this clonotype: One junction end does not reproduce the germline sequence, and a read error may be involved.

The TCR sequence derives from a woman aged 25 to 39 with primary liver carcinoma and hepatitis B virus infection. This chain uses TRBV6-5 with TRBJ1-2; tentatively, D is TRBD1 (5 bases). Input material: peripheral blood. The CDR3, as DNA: TGTGCCAGCAGTTCACCATCCGGGGCGAGCTATGACTACACATTC. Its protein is CASSSPSGASYDYTF.